A single sample gave rise to the 14 T cell receptor beta chains below, sequenced in a study of T cell responses to AZD1222 COVID-19 vaccine (dated by TCRdb to about 2021). Sample time point, as interpreted from the label and publication: baseline before first vaccination. Library prep was done by the immunoSEQ multiplex PCR assay. Held by TCRdb, this immuneACCESS table contains in-frame sequences only and omits some clones. Under half of the omission traces to an unresolved V gene where checked; the cause of the rest is unknown. This sample holds 150,000 to 200,000 clones; approximately 90% were observed only once. The top ten hold under 8% of the sample. The source material was peripheral blood, sampled on day 0 of AZD1222 vaccination. The receptor source for this set is an adult in good health.

Only one count was recorded for this clone. This chain connects TRBV4-2 to TRBJ2-7, with a possible D match to TRBD2 (6 bases). V shed 0 bases and J shed 2 bases, with 11 bases lying between them. The germline V gene encodes CDR1 LGHNA and CDR2 YNFKEQ. The CDR3 contains 15 residues. The CDR3 here is CASSQDLASAYEQYF. The CDR3 coding sequence is TGTGCCAGCAGCCAAGATTTGGCTAGCGCCTACGAGCAGTACTTC.

The CDR3 DNA sequence: TGTGCCAGCAGTTCCTATGGACAGTACTCTGGAAACACCATATATTTT. Protein sequence: CASSSYGQYSGNTIYF. The chain has TRBV6-5 and TRBJ1-3; maybe TRBD1 (6 bases). Germline V gene sequence: CDR1 MNHEY, CDR2 SVGAGI. The CDR3 totals 16 residues. Trimming left V 4 bases short and J 0 bases short, with 13 bases between.

The sample holds a few counts of this clone. The rearrangement links TRBV28 to TRBJ2-7; D is perhaps TRBD2 (6 bases). CDR3 length equals 13 residues. Germline CDR1 is MDHEN and CDR2 is SYDVKM. V was trimmed by 5 bases and J by 1 base, leaving 9 bases between them. CDR3 nucleotide sequence: TGTGCCAGCAGTGGGGGGTTTTCCTACGAGCAGTACTTC. Protein sequence: CASSGGFSYEQYF. Full variable domain (rest looked up from reference TRBV28 and TRBJ2-7): DVKVTQSSRYLVKRTGEKVFLECVQDMDHENMFWYRQDPGLGLRLIYFSYDVKMKEKGDIPEGYSVSREKKERFSLILESASTNQTSMYLCASSGGFSYEQYFGPGTRLTVT.

The CDR3 DNA reads TGTGCCAGCAGCCAATGGACAGGGTCTGCTGAAAAACTGTTTTTT. Protein product: CASSQWTGSAEKLFF. This sequence joins TRBV7-2 and TRBJ1-4, with 8 bases that match TRBD1. The CDR3 contains 15 residues. V lost 5 bases to trimming and J lost 7 bases; unmatched junction nucleotides: 9. Germline V gives CDR1 SGHTA, CDR2 FQGNSA.

The V call is TRBV5-1, the J call TRBJ2-7, with 12 bases matching TRBD1. The CDR3 sequence is 16 residues long. Germline loops: CDR1 SGHRS, CDR2 YFSETQ. Germline trimming cut 4 bases from V and 0 bases from J; bases unmatched to any gene: 5. The CDR3 sequence is CASSIGTGGVSYEQYF. The CDR3 region has the DNA TGCGCCAGCAGCATAGGGACAGGGGGCGTCTCCTACGAGCAGTACTTC.

The rearrangement links TRBV5-4 to TRBJ2-6, with D possibly being TRBD2 (5 bases). Trimming left V 0 bases short and J 0 bases short, with 10 bases between. The CDR3 is 17 amino acids. The germline gives CDR1 SGHNT, CDR2 YYREEE (reference sequence). CDR3 nucleotides: TGTGCCAGCAGCTTGGGGGAGAGTTTCTCTGGGGCCAACGTCCTGACTTTC. It encodes CASSLGESFSGANVLTF.

The rearrangement uses TRBV5-1 and TRBJ2-7; D ambiguous. The CDR3 has 16 residues. Trimming took 3 bases from V and 3 from J, leaving 19 bases between them. CDR1 and CDR2 (germline): SGHRS, YFSETQ. CDR3 in amino acids: CASSSSTGIGNYEQYF. In DNA form, the CDR3 reads TGCGCCAGCAGCTCCTCGACGGGTATCGGAAACTACGAGCAGTACTTC.

This clone turned up a few times. The V call is TRBV11-2, the J call TRBJ1-2; no clear D. The CDR3 is 15 amino acids. Germline CDR1 is SGHAT and CDR2 is FQNNGV. Trimming shortened V by 5 bases and J by 4 bases, and 17 bases separated the two germline ends. The CDR3 loop reads CASSMTAVEGYGYTF. The DNA of the CDR3 is TGTGCCAGCAGCATGACTGCTGTTGAGGGCTATGGCTACACCTTC.

The chain uses TRBV7-2 and TRBJ2-7; D call uncertain. Per germline, CDR1 SGHTA and CDR2 FQGNSA. The CDR3 extends over 12 amino acids. The V and J ends lost 0 bases and 7 bases respectively, with 7 bases between them. CDR3: CASSLAWAEQYF. CDR3 coding DNA: TGTGCCAGCAGCTTAGCATGGGCGGAGCAGTACTTC.

The chain joins TRBV4-2 to TRBJ2-7; 9 bases map to TRBD1. This CDR3 contains 17 residues. With V trimmed by 3 bases and J by 3 bases, 12 bases remained unmatched. Germline-derived CDR1 and CDR2 are LGHNA and YNFKEQ. This CDR3 reads CASSQERTGTGSYEQYF. The CDR3, as DNA: TGTGCCAGCAGCCAGGAACGAACCGGGACAGGGAGCTACGAGCAGTACTTC.

The chain links TRBV6-5 to TRBJ1-6; D unresolved. CDR3 length equals 15 residues. V lost 9 bases to trimming and J lost 7 bases, with 19 bases between them. Germline V gene lookup returns CDR1 MNHEY and CDR2 SVGAGI. The CDR3 sequence is CASSLVRSHNSPLHF. The CDR3 nucleotides are TGTGCCAGTAGTCTTGTAAGGAGTCACAATTCACCCCTCCACTTT.

J is TRBJ2-7 and V is TRBV11-2; D not certain. The CDR3 spans 12 residues. From germline, CDR1 is SGHAT and CDR2 FQNNGV. V lost 5 bases and J 5 bases, leaving 10 bases between the germline ends. The CDR3 region is CASSRWMHEQYF. DNA for the CDR3: TGTGCCAGCAGCCGATGGATGCACGAGCAGTACTTC.

The chain joins TRBV5-1 to TRBJ1-5, with D tentatively TRBD1 (6 bases). The CDR3 is 14 residues long. Germline CDR1 is SGHRS and CDR2 is YFSETQ. Trimming removed 4 bases at V and 5 bases at J, with 13 bases between. CDR3 residues: CASSPDSPDQPQHF. In DNA form, the CDR3 reads TGCGCCAGCAGCCCGGACAGCCCCGATCAGCCCCAGCATTTT.

As concerns this clone: Other DNA sequences in this sample translate to the same CDR3. The genes are TRBV2 and TRBJ1-3; tentative D call: TRBD1 (5 bases). The CDR3 loop spans 14 amino acids. Per germline, CDR1 SNHLY and CDR2 FYNNEI. The V end was cut by 2 bases, the J end by 0 bases, with 5 bases between. CDR3 in amino acids: CASSEQGSGNTIYF. Here the CDR3 DNA reads TGTGCCAGCAGTGAACAGGGCTCTGGAAACACCATATATTTT.